A single sample gave rise to the 30 T cell receptor beta chains below, sequenced in a study of cytomegalovirus exposure and HLA in healthy donors. PCR primers comprised 60 Vbeta and 13 Jbeta primers. Assay used: immunoSEQ multiplex PCR; TCRdb lists only in-frame clones, some missing. This sample's table reports about 130,000 clones. The sample consisted of PBMCs. The receptors originated from a woman aged 55-69 years in good health and CMV-seronegative.

The rearrangement links TRBV6-6 to TRBJ2-7; D is possibly TRBD2 (6 bases). Trimming shortened V by 7 bases and J by 3 bases, and 13 bases separated the two germline ends. The germline gives CDR1 MNHNY, CDR2 SVGAGI (reference sequence). The CDR3 sequence is 13 residues long. CDR3 coding DNA: TGTGCCAGCACCTACCGGGACTTCTACGAGCAGTACTTC. It is translated as CASTYRDFYEQYF.

V and J are TRBV9 and TRBJ2-1, with 7 bases aligning to TRBD2. V gave up 4 bases and J gave up 6 bases; unmatched junction bases: 10. Germline CDR1 SGDLS, CDR2 YYNGEE. This CDR3 region has 15 residues. Here the CDR3 reads CASSSGIVPLNEQFF. CDR3 nucleotide sequence: TGTGCCAGCAGCAGCGGGATAGTTCCCCTCAATGAGCAGTTCTTC.

This chain joins TRBV2 and TRBJ2-5, with 8 positions matching TRBD2. The length of the CDR3 is 14 residues. Germline values: CDR1 SNHLY, CDR2 FYNNEI. The V and J ends lost 6 bases and 9 bases, in that order; junction bases with no gene match: 12. The CDR3 loop is CASRIGLAQGAQYF. CDR3 coding DNA: TGTGCCAGCAGAATAGGACTAGCCCAAGGGGCCCAGTACTTC. The entire variable domain, with the rest obtained from reference TRBV2 and TRBJ2-5, is as follows: EPEVTQTPSHQVTQMGQEVILRCVPISNHLYFYWYRQILGQKVEFLVSFYNNEISEKSEIFDDQFSVERPDGSNFTLKIRSTKLEDSAMYFCASRIGLAQGAQYFGPGTRLLVL.

The V gene is TRBV27, the J gene TRBJ1-5, with D perhaps TRBD1 (5 bases). The CDR3 runs 17 residues. Germline V gene data show CDR1 as MNHEY and CDR2 as SMNVEV (reference sequence). Deletions cut 4 bases from V and 8 bases from J, with 24 bases between. As DNA, the CDR3 is TGTGCCAGCAGTTCCGATGACCTCGACAGATTTGGAGAGCCCCAGCATTTT. Translated: CASSSDDLDRFGEPQHF.

This rearrangement joins TRBV27 to TRBJ2-1; no definite D call. Germline assignment: CDR1 MNHEY and CDR2 SMNVEV (reference sequence). The CDR3 extends over 11 amino acids. The V end was cut by 10 bases, the J end by 3 bases, with 7 bases between. CDR3 sequence reads: CATHSYNEQFF. DNA for the CDR3: TGTGCCACCCACAGCTACAATGAGCAGTTCTTC.

The chain joins TRBV5-4 to TRBJ1-2; the D gene is possibly TRBD1 (6 bases). The V and J ends lost 4 bases and 2 bases respectively, with 9 bases between them. Germline-derived CDR1 and CDR2 are SGHNT and YYREEE (reference sequence). The CDR3 runs 13 residues. The CDR3 protein is CASSQRGNYGYTF. The CDR3 coding sequence is TGTGCCAGCAGCCAAAGGGGGAACTATGGCTACACCTTC.

The chain combines TRBV7-6 with TRBJ2-2; no clear D gene. Germline-derived CDR1 and CDR2 are SGHVS and FNYEAQ. This CDR3 has 15 amino acids. V was pared by 1 base and J by 5 bases, with 11 bases between. The CDR3, as DNA: TGTGCCAGCAGCTTAGAGGTACAGCCGACCGGGGAGCTGTTTTTT. Its protein product is CASSLEVQPTGELFF.

The chain recombines TRBV28 with TRBJ1-5; 12 bases agree with TRBD1. The CDR3 totals 16 residues. Germline values: CDR1 MDHEN, CDR2 SYDVKM. Unmatched junction bases numbered 12, after V lost 2 bases and J lost 13 bases. The CDR3 sequence is CASSLLPGQGAHSQHF. For the CDR3, the DNA is TGTGCCAGCAGTTTACTACCGGGACAGGGGGCCCATTCTCAGCATTTT.

The chain employs TRBV7-9 and TRBJ1-4; D may be TRBD1 (5 bases). Germline V gene data show CDR1 as SEHNR and CDR2 as FQNEAQ (reference sequence). The CDR3 has 15 residues. The germline V and J ends were trimmed by 1 base and 8 bases, with 14 bases remaining between them. DNA of the CDR3: TGTGCCAGCAGCTTAGAAGGCAGGGTGAACGAAAAACTGTTTTTT. Its protein product is CASSLEGRVNEKLFF.

This rearrangement joins TRBV2 to TRBJ1-6; D not resolved. Trimming removed 6 bases from V and 5 bases from J, with 11 bases in between. This CDR3 contains 14 residues. From germline, CDR1 is SNHLY and CDR2 FYNNEI. CDR3 amino acids: CASRHRADNSPLHF. The CDR3 region has the DNA TGTGCCAGCAGACATCGTGCCGATAATTCACCCCTCCACTTT.

Comment on this clone: In the same sample, other DNA sequences code for this CDR3. The V and J genes are TRBV5-1 and TRBJ2-1, with 9 nucleotides matching TRBD2. Germline V lookup: CDR1 SGHRS, CDR2 YFSETQ. Losses at the gene ends were 4 bases for V and 0 bases for J; bases not matched to a gene: 2. The CDR3 runs to 15 residues. CDR3 nucleotide sequence: TGCGCCAGCAGCAGTAGCGGGGGCTCCTACAATGAGCAGTTCTTC. Translating it yields CASSSSGGSYNEQFF.

As to this clone: Other DNA variants within this sample encode the same CDR3. J is TRBJ1-5 and V is TRBV7-2, with a tentative D call TRBD1 (5 bases). Trimming shortened V by 2 bases and J by 7 bases, and 9 bases separated the two germline ends. The CDR3 is 13 residues long. Germline CDR1 and CDR2: SGHTA and FQGNSA. The CDR3: CASSLQGPQPQHF. CDR3 sequence (DNA): TGTGCCAGCAGCTTACAGGGCCCCCAGCCCCAGCATTTT.

The rearrangement links TRBV5-1 to TRBJ2-1; 8 bases align to TRBD1. The V gene's germline CDR1 is SGHRS and CDR2 YFSETQ. The CDR3 is 16 amino acids. With 0 bases clipped from V and 5 bases from J, the junction kept 7 bases outside the gene matches. In nucleotides, the CDR3 is TGCGCCAGCAGCTTGGCCCCCCAGGGGGCCCACAATGAGCAGTTCTTC. Protein sequence: CASSLAPQGAHNEQFF. Drawing the rest from reference TRBV5-1 and TRBJ2-1, the complete variable domain is KAGVTQTPRYLIKTRGQQVTLSCSPISGHRSVSWYQQTPGQGLQFLFEYFSETQRNKGNFPGRFSGRQFSNSRSEMNVSTLELGDSALYLCASSLAPQGAHNEQFFGPGTRLTVL.

This chain uses TRBV12-1 with TRBJ1-4; the D call of TRBD1 is as the table states it, not checked on the DNA. TRBV12-1 is reported as a pseudogene. The CDR3 extends over 12 amino acids. CDR3 bases: TGTGGGCCGACAGGAAAGAATGAAAAACTGTTTTTT. It encodes CGPTGKNEKLFF.

The chain uses TRBV28 and TRBJ1-3; a possible D gene is TRBD1 (6 bases). Deletions cut 2 bases from V and 4 bases from J, with 18 bases between. This CDR3 region has 17 residues. CDR1 and CDR2 from the germline V gene are MDHEN and SYDVKM. Here the CDR3 DNA reads TGTGCCAGCAGTTTACCTACTACAGGGACGACGGGAAACACCATATATTTT. Encoded protein: CASSLPTTGTTGNTIYF.

The chain uses TRBV9 and TRBJ2-5; D may be TRBD2 (5 bases). V dropped 4 bases and J dropped 6 bases, with 19 bases sitting between them. Per germline, CDR1 SGDLS and CDR2 YYNGEE. This CDR3 is 15 amino acids long. This CDR3 is CASSPRDDEVQTQYF. The CDR3 DNA follows: TGTGCCAGCAGCCCCCGGGATGACGAGGTGCAGACCCAGTACTTC.

The genes are TRBV11-2 and TRBJ2-7; D is perhaps TRBD2 (5 bases). Trimming cost V 4 bases and J 0 bases, with 13 bases left between them. Germline V gives CDR1 SGHAT, CDR2 FQNNGV. The CDR3 has 15 amino acids. The CDR3 DNA reads TGTGCCAGCAGCTCGGGGTACCCGAGCTCCTACGAGCAGTACTTC. It is translated as CASSSGYPSSYEQYF.

This rearrangement joins TRBV25-1 to TRBJ1-2, with D hard to call. V was trimmed by 3 bases and J by 2 bases, leaving 10 bases between them. This CDR3 comprises 14 residues. Germline values: CDR1 MGHDK, CDR2 SYGVNS. CDR3 region: CASSEARMNYGYTF. CDR3 DNA sequence: TGTGCCAGCAGTGAGGCCCGTATGAACTATGGCTACACCTTC.

The chain combines TRBV9 with TRBJ2-3; 7 positions agree with TRBD1. The germline V gene encodes CDR1 SGDLS and CDR2 YYNGEE. Trimming at V came to 0 bases and at J to 5 bases, leaving 6 bases not matched to a gene. The length of the CDR3 is 15 residues. CDR3 in DNA: TGTGCCAGCAGCGTAGAGGTGGCAGGGGGAGATACGCAGTATTTT. Its translation is CASSVEVAGGDTQYF.

The chain joins TRBV5-1 to TRBJ1-2, with 7 nucleotides matching TRBD1. The germline gives CDR1 SGHRS, CDR2 YFSETQ. Trimming removed 0 bases from V and 4 bases from J; junction bases left unmatched: 6. The CDR3 has 15 residues. CDR3 sequence reads: CASSLAGTDSYGYTF. CDR3 DNA sequence: TGCGCCAGCAGCTTGGCCGGGACAGACAGCTATGGCTACACCTTC.

The V call is TRBV6-1, the J call TRBJ2-7; 10 bases match TRBD2. CDR1 and CDR2 (germline): MNHNS, SASEGT. V shed 2 bases and J 3 bases; nucleotides not matched to a gene: 4. The CDR3 covers 15 residues. The CDR3 DNA sequence: TGTGCCAGCAGTGAATCGACTAGCGGGTACTACGAGCAGTACTTC. It encodes CASSESTSGYYEQYF.

The chain recombines TRBV5-1 with TRBJ1-2, with a tentative D call TRBD1 (5 bases). In germline, CDR1 is SGHRS, CDR2 YFSETQ. V was trimmed by 3 bases and J by 8 bases, leaving 14 bases between them. The CDR3 is 13 residues long. This CDR3 reads CASSSTGLQGYTF. The CDR3 DNA is TGCGCCAGCAGCTCCACAGGTCTACAAGGCTACACCTTC.

This sequence joins TRBV6-5 and TRBJ1-1; a possible D gene is TRBD1 (5 bases). Germline V gene sequence: CDR1 MNHEY, CDR2 SVGAGI. The CDR3 contains 16 residues. V dropped 0 bases and J dropped 1 base, with 12 bases sitting between them. CDR3 in amino acids: CASSYSGLYQNTEAFF. The CDR3 DNA reads as TGTGCCAGCAGTTACTCGGGACTATACCAGAACACTGAAGCTTTCTTT.

This chain connects TRBV19 to TRBJ2-2; no definite D call. Germline loops: CDR1 LNHDA, CDR2 SQIVND (reference sequence). The CDR3 has 13 amino acids. Trimming removed 3 bases at V and 4 bases at J, with 6 bases between. The CDR3 is CASSIPRTGELFF. CDR3 DNA sequence: TGTGCCAGTAGTATCCCCCGCACCGGGGAGCTGTTTTTT.

The chain combines TRBV28 with TRBJ2-7; D is ambiguous. Germline lookup yields CDR1 MDHEN and CDR2 SYDVKM. The CDR3 is 13 residues long. V was pared by 3 bases and J by 4 bases, with 10 bases between. The CDR3: CASSFPDIYEQYF. DNA for the CDR3: TGTGCCAGCAGTTTCCCAGACATATACGAGCAGTACTTC.

This chain links TRBV6-1 with TRBJ1-5, with 9 bases matching TRBD1. The CDR3 consists of 16 residues. Germline lookup yields CDR1 MNHNS and CDR2 SASEGT. J was trimmed by 2 bases and V by 4 bases; bases with no gene match: 6. The CDR3 is CASSATTGGGNQPQHF. DNA for the CDR3: TGTGCCAGCAGTGCGACTACAGGGGGCGGCAATCAGCCCCAGCATTTT.

The chain combines TRBV7-9 with TRBJ2-7, with unresolved D. CDR3 length: 12 amino acids. The germline V and J ends were trimmed by 1 base and 3 bases, with 4 bases remaining between them. CDR1 and CDR2 (germline): SEHNR, FQNEAQ (reference sequence). The CDR3 region is CASSLGSYEQYF. The CDR3 DNA reads as TGTGCCAGCAGCTTAGGCAGCTACGAGCAGTACTTC.

The J gene is TRBJ1-5, the V gene TRBV2; D is undetermined. Trimming shortened V by 10 bases and J by 4 bases, and 17 bases separated the two germline ends. There are 14 residues in the CDR3. The V gene's germline CDR1 is SNHLY and CDR2 FYNNEI. CDR3 sequence reads: CATNREGGNQPQHF. The CDR3 coding sequence is TGTGCCACCAACCGGGAAGGTGGGAATCAGCCCCAGCATTTT.

The V gene is TRBV18, the J gene TRBJ1-3; 8 bases align to TRBD1. This CDR3 is 15 amino acids long. After removal of 3 bases from V and 4 bases from J, the junction contained 5 bases not matched to a gene. Germline CDR1 is KGHSH and CDR2 is LQKENI. The CDR3 DNA sequence: TGTGCCAGCTCACCGACGACAGGGGCCGGAAACACCATATATTTT. Its protein product is CASSPTTGAGNTIYF.

This sequence joins TRBV7-9 and TRBJ2-2, with 7 bases identical to TRBD1. J gave up 3 bases and V 8 bases, and 12 bases lay outside the gene matches. Germline V CDR1 and CDR2: SEHNR, FQNEAQ (reference sequence). This CDR3 is 16 amino acids long. The CDR3 DNA follows: TGTGCCAGCCTCAGGATTAGGGGGCTTGACACCGGGGAGCTGTTTTTT. Residues: CASLRIRGLDTGELFF.